This TCR beta chain was observed in a study of regulatory T cells in long-lasting Graves disease. Study-wide findings and caveats: Under persistent disease, TRBV28, TRBJ1-2 and TRBJ2-5 were used preferentially.

The CDR3 contains 12 residues. V was cut by 8 bases and J by 12 bases, with 19 bases left in between. CDR1 is MNHEY and CDR2 is SMNVEV in the germline V gene (reference sequence). The time point: newly diagnosed GD, antithyroid drugs for less than 3 months. Construction of the TCR library relied on RNA isolated from PBMCs. On this clonotype: Its specificity is unknown.

Sequencing libraries for TCR beta were prepared with iRepertoire HTBI primers and Arm-PCR of CDR3 regions. TCRdb fed the multiplex PCR reads into MiXCR, producing one record per CDR3 protein. The sample has 390,000 or so distinct CDR3 sequences, 10% to 15% seen once. These data are also associated with another study on T cells in Graves' hyperthyroidism and ophthalmopathy. This second report adds: Pregnant or lactating patients were excluded, as were those with uncontrolled infection or other autoimmune disease.

The V and J genes are TRBV27 and TRBJ1-1; D gene unclear. This sequence originates from a young woman with Graves disease. The sequenced sample was peripheral blood mononuclear cells (PBMCs), obtained at new diagnosis, from a patient treated with antithyroid drugs. The CDR3 sequence: CASSPSGKETFF. For the CDR3, the DNA is TGTGCCAGCTCACCTTCTGGGAAAGAGACTTTCTTT.